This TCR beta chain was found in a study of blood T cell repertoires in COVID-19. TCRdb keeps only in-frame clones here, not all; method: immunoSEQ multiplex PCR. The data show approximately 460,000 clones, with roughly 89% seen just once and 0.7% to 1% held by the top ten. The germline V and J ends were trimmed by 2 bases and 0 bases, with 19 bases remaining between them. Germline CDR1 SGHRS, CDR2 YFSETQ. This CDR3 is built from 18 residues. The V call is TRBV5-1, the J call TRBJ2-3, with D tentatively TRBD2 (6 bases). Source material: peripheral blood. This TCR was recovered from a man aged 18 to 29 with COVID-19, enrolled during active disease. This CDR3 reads CASSLTDGRPPSTDTQYF. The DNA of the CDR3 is TGCGCCAGCAGCTTAACCGATGGGAGGCCGCCTAGCACAGATACGCAGTATTTT.